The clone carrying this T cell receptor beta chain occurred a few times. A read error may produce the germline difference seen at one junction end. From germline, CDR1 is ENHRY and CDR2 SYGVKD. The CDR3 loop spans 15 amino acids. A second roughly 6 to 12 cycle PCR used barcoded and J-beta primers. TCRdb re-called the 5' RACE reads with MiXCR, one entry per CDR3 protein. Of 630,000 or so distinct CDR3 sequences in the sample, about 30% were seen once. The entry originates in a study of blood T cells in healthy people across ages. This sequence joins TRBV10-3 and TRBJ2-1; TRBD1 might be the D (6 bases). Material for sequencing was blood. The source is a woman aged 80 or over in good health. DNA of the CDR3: TGTGCTATCACTCCCTACGGCAAACAGGGCTACGAGCAGTTCTTC. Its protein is CAITPYGKQGYEQFF.